This T cell receptor beta chain derives from a study of healthy donors' naive CD4 and CD8 T cells. The V end lost 0 bases, the J end lost 6 bases, and 6 bases lay between the germline ends. The CDR3 covers 13 residues. The V gene's germline CDR1 is LNHNV and CDR2 YYDKDF (reference sequence). Starting from about 470 ng of total RNA, TCR libraries were made with linear amplification. TCRdb reprocessed the reads with MiXCR, giving one entry per CDR3 protein. The repertoire holds approximately 180,000 distinct CDR3 sequences, with 65% to 75% as singletons. The specimen was naive CD4+ and CD8+ T cells sorted from blood, pooled from several donors. V gene TRBV15 combines with J gene TRBJ2-1; no reliable D call. This receptor was taken from a pool of human donors in good health; the sample pools cells from several healthy donors. CDR3 loop: CATSRDPGNEQFF. CDR3 DNA: TGTGCCACCAGCAGAGATCCTGGCAATGAGCAGTTCTTC. Using reference TRBV15 and TRBJ2-1 for the parts outside the CDR3, the full variable domain is DAMVIQNPRYQVTQFGKPVTLSCSQTLNHNVMYWYQQKSSQAPKLLFHYYDKDFNNEADTPDNFQSRRPNTSFCFLDIRSPGLGDTAMYLCATSRDPGNEQFFGPGTRLTVL.